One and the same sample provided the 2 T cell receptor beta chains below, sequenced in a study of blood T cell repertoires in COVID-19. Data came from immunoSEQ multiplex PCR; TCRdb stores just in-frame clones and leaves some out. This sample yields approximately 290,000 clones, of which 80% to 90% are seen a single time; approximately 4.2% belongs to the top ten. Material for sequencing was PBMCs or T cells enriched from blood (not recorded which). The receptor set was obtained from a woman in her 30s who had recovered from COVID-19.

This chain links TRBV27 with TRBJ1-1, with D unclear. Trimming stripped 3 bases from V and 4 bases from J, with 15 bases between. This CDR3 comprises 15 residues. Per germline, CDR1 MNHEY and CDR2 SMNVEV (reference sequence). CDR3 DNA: TGTGCCAGCAGTTTGAGTTGGGAGACTGGCACTGAAGCTTTCTTT. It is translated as CASSLSWETGTEAFF.

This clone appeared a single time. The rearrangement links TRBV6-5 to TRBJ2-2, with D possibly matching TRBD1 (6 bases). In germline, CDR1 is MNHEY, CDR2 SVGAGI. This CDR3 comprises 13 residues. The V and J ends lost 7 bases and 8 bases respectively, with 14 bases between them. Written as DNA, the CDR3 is TGTGCCAGCAAGAGGACAGCTTTAGGGGAGCTGTTTTTT. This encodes CASKRTALGELFF.